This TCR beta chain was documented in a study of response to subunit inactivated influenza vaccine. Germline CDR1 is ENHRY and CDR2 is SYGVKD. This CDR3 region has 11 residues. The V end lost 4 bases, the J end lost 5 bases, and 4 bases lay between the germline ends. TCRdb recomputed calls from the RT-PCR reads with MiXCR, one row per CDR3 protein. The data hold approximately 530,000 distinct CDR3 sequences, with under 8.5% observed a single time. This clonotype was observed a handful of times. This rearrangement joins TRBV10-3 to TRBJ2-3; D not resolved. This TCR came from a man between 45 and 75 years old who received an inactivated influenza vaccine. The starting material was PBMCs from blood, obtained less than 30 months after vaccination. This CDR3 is CAISGKDTQYF. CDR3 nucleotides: TGTGCCATCAGTGGGAAAGATACGCAGTATTTT.